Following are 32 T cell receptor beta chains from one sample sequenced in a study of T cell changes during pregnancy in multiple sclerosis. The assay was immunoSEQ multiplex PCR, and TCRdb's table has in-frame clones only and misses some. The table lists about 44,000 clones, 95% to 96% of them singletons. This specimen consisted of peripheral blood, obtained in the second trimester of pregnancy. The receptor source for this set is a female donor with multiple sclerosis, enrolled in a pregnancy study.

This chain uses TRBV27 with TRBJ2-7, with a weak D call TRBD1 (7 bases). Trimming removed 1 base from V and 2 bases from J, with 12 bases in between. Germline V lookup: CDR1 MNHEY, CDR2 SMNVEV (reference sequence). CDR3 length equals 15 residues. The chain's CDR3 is CASSLWRDSPYEQYF. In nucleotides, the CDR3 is TGTGCCAGCAGTTTATGGAGGGACAGCCCCTACGAGCAGTACTTC.

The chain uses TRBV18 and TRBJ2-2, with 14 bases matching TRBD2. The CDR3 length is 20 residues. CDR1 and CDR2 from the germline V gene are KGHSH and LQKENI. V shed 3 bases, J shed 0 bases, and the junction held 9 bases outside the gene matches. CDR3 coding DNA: TGTGCCAGCTCACCCACGAGACTAGCGGGAGGGCCGTCGAACACCGGGGAGCTGTTTTTT. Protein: CASSPTRLAGGPSNTGELFF.

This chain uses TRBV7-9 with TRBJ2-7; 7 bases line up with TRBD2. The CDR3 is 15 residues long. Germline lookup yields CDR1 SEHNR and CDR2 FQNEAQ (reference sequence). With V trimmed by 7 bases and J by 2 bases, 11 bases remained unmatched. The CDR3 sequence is CASTGGRERTYEQYF. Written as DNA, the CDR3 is TGTGCCAGCACCGGGGGGAGGGAGAGGACCTACGAGCAGTACTTC.

The CDR3 coding sequence is TGTGCCAGCTCACCGAGCAGGGGGCCAGGAGCTTTCTTT. Protein: CASSPSRGPGAFF. The V and J genes are TRBV18 and TRBJ1-1; 8 bases match TRBD1. In germline, CDR1 is KGHSH, CDR2 LQKENI. The CDR3 sequence is 13 residues long. The J segment lost 10 bases and the V segment lost 3 bases, leaving 7 bases of the junction unmatched.

DNA of the CDR3: TGTGCCAGCAGTTTATTGACAGGGGGAGAATTCTTC. Translated: CASSLLTGGEFF. V and J are TRBV28 and TRBJ2-1; the match to TRBD1 covers 9 bases. CDR1 and CDR2 (germline): MDHEN, SYDVKM. V shed 1 base and J 16 bases; nucleotides not matched to a gene: 5. There are 12 residues in the CDR3.

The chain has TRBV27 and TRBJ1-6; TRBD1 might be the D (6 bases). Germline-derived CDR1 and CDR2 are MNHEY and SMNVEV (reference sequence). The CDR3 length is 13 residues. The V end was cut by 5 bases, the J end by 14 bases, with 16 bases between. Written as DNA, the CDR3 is TGTGCCAGCAGTCCCCTGGGGACAAAGACCCTCCACTTT. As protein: CASSPLGTKTLHF.

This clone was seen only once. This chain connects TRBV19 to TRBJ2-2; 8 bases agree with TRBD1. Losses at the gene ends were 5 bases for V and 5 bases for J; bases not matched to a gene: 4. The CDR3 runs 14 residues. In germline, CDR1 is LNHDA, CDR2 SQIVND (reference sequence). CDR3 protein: CASSRDRLTGELFF. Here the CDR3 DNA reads TGTGCCAGTAGTCGGGACAGGTTAACCGGGGAGCTGTTTTTT. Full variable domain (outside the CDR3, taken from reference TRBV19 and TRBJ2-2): DGGITQSPKYLFRKEGQNVTLSCEQNLNHDAMYWYRQDPGQGLRLIYYSQIVNDFQKGDIAEGYSVSREKKESFPLTVTSAQKNPTAFYLCASSRDRLTGELFFGEGSRLTVL.

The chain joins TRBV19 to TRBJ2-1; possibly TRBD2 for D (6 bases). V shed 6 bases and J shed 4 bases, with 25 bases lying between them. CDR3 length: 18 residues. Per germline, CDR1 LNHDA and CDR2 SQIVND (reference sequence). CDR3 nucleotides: TGTGCCAGTAGCCGAGGTCTGGGCGGGAATGCCCTATACAATGAGCAGTTCTTC. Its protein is CASSRGLGGNALYNEQFF. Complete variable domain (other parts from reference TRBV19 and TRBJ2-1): DGGITQSPKYLFRKEGQNVTLSCEQNLNHDAMYWYRQDPGQGLRLIYYSQIVNDFQKGDIAEGYSVSREKKESFPLTVTSAQKNPTAFYLCASSRGLGGNALYNEQFFGPGTRLTVL.

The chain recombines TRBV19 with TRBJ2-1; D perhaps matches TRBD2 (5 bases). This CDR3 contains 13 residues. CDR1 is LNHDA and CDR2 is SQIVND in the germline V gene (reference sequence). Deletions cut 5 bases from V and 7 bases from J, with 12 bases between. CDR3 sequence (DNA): TGTGCCAGTAGTCCAGGACTCCAGAATGAGCAGTTCTTC. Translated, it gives CASSPGLQNEQFF.

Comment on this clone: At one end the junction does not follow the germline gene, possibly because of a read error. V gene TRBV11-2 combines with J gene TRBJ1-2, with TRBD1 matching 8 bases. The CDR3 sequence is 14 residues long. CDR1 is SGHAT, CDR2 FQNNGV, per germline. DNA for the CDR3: TGTGTCAGCAGGGACCGACAGGGGAATCATGGCTACACCTTC. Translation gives CVSRDRQGNHGYTF.

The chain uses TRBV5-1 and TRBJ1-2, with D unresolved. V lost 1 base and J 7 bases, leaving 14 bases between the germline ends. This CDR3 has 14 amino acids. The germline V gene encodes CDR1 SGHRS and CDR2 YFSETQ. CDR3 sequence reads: CASSLPVGNPGYTF. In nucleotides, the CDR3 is TGCGCCAGCAGCTTGCCAGTCGGGAATCCTGGCTACACCTTC. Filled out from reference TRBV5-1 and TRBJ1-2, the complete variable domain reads KAGVTQTPRYLIKTRGQQVTLSCSPISGHRSVSWYQQTPGQGLQFLFEYFSETQRNKGNFPGRFSGRQFSNSRSEMNVSTLELGDSALYLCASSLPVGNPGYTFGSGTRLTVV.

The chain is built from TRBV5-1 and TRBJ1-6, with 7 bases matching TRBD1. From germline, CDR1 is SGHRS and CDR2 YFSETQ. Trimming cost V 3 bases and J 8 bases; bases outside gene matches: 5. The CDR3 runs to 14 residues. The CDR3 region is CASSYPGQHSPLHF. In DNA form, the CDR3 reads TGCGCCAGCAGCTATCCGGGACAGCATTCACCCCTCCACTTT.

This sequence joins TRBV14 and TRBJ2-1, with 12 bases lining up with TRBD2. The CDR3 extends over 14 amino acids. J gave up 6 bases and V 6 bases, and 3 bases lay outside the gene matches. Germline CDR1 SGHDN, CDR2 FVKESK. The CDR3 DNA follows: TGTGCCAGCAGACTAGCGGGGGGAGGCAATGAGCAGTTCTTC. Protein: CASRLAGGGNEQFF.

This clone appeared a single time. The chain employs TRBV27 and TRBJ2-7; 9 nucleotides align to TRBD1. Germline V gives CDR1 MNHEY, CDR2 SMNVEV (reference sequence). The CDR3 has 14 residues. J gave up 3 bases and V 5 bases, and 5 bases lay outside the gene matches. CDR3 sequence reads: CASSLGTGLYEQYF. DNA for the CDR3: TGTGCCAGCAGTCTAGGGACAGGGCTCTACGAGCAGTACTTC.

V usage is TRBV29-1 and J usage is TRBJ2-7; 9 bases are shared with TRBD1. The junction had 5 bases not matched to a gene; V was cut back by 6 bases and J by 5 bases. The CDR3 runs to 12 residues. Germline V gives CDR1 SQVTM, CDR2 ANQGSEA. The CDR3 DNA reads TGCAGCGTGGAACAGGGGGCCCACGAGCAGTACTTC. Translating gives CSVEQGAHEQYF.

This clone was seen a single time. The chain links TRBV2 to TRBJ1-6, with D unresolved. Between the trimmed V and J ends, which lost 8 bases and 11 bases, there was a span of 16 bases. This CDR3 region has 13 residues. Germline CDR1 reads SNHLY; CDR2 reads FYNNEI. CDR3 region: CASGGQPEAPLHF. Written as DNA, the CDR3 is TGTGCCAGCGGAGGTCAACCCGAGGCACCCCTCCACTTT.

In nucleotides, the CDR3 is TGCGCCAGCAGCTTGGAAAGGGCCCGGGACTACGAGCAGTACTTC. Protein sequence: CASSLERARDYEQYF. This chain joins TRBV5-1 and TRBJ2-7; D is possibly TRBD2 (5 bases). Trimming removed 0 bases at V and 3 bases at J, with 13 bases between. CDR3 length equals 15 residues. The V gene's germline CDR1 is SGHRS and CDR2 YFSETQ.

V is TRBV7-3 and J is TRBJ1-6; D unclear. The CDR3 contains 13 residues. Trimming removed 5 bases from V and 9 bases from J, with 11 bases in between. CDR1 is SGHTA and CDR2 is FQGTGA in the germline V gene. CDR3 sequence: CASSPNGSSPLHF. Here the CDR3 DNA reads TGTGCCAGCAGCCCAAATGGTAGTTCACCCCTCCACTTT. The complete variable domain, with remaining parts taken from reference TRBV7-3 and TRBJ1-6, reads GAGVSQTPSNKVTEKGKYVELRCDPISGHTALYWYRQSLGQGPEFLIYFQGTGAADDSGLPNDRFFAVRPEGSVSTLKIQRTERGDSAVYLCASSPNGSSPLHFGNGTRLTVT.

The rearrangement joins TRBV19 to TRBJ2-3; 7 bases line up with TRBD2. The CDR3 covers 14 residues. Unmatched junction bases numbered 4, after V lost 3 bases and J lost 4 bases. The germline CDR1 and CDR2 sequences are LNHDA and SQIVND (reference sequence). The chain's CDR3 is CASSIWGRADTQYF. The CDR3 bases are TGTGCCAGTAGTATTTGGGGGAGGGCAGATACGCAGTATTTT. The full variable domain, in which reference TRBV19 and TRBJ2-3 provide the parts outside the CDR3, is DGGITQSPKYLFRKEGQNVTLSCEQNLNHDAMYWYRQDPGQGLRLIYYSQIVNDFQKGDIAEGYSVSREKKESFPLTVTSAQKNPTAFYLCASSIWGRADTQYFGPGTRLTVL.

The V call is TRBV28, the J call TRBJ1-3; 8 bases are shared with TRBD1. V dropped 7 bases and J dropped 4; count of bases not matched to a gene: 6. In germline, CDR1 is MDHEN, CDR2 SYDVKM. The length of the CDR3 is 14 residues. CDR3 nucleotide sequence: TGTGCCAGCACCTCAGGGGGCGCCGGAAACACCATATATTTT. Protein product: CASTSGGAGNTIYF.

Here the CDR3 reads CASSPTGGFVNEQFF. CDR3 in DNA: TGTGCCAGCTCACCAACAGGGGGCTTTGTCAATGAGCAGTTCTTC. The V call is TRBV18, the J call TRBJ2-1; 9 nucleotides match TRBD1. The CDR3 is made up of 15 amino acids. Trimming at V came to 2 bases and at J to 6 bases, leaving 5 bases not matched to a gene. CDR1 and CDR2 from the germline V gene are KGHSH and LQKENI.

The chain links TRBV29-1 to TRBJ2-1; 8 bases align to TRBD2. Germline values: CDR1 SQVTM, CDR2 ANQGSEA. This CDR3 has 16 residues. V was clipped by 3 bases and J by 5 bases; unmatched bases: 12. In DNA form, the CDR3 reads TGCAGCGTTGACTCAAGGGGGACTAGTTTCGACAATGAGCAGTTCTTC. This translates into CSVDSRGTSFDNEQFF.

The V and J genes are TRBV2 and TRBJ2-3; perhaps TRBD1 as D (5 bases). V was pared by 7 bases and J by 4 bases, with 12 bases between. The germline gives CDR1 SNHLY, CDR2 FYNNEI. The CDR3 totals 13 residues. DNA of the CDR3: TGTGCCAGCAACGAGCAGGGCCCAGATACGCAGTATTTT. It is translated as CASNEQGPDTQYF.

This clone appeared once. In DNA form, the CDR3 reads TGTGCCAGCAGCTTAGCCAGGTCCTACGAGCAGTACTTC. Translating it yields CASSLARSYEQYF. The gene calls are TRBV7-6 and TRBJ2-7; no definite D call. CDR1 and CDR2 (germline): SGHVS, FNYEAQ. The ends were cut back, 0 bases at V and 1 base at J, with 4 bases in the middle. The CDR3 sequence is 13 residues long.

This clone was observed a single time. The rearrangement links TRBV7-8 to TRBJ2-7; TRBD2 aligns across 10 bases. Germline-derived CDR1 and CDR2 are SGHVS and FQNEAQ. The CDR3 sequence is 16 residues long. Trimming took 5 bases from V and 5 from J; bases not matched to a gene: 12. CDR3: CASSPLGNSGRNEQYF. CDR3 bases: TGTGCCAGCAGCCCCCTCGGTAATAGCGGGAGGAACGAGCAGTACTTC.

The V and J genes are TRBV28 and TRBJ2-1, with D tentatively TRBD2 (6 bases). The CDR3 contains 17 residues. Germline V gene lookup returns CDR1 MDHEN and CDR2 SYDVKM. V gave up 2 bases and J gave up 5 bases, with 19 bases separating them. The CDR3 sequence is CASSLGHSGSRNNEQFF. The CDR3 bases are TGTGCCAGCAGTTTAGGGCATAGCGGTTCTCGGAACAATGAGCAGTTCTTC.

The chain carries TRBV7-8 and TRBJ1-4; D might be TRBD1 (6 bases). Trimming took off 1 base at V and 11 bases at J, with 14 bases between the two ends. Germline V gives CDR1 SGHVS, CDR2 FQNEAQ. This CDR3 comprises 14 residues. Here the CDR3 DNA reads TGTGCCAGCAGCTTAGGGGGGCAGGGTCGGAAACTGTTTTTT. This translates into CASSLGGQGRKLFF.

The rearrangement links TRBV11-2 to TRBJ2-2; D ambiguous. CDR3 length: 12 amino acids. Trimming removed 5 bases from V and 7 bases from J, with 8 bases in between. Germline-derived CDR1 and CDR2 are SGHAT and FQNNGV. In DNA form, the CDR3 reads TGTGCCAGCAGCCCTGTCGGCGGGGAGCTGTTTTTT. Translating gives CASSPVGGELFF.

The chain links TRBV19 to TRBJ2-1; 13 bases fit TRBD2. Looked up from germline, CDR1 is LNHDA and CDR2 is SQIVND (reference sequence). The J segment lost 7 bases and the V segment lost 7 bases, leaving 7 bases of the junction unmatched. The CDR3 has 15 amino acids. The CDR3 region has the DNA TGTGCCAGTACCCAGGGGACTAGCGGGATGAATGAGCAGTTCTTC. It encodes CASTQGTSGMNEQFF.

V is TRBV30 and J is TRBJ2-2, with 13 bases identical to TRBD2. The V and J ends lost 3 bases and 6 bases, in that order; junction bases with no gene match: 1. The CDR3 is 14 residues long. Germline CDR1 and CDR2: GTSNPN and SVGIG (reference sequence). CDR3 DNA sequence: TGTGCCTGGAGGGGACTAGCGGGACCCGGGGAGCTGTTTTTT. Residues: CAWRGLAGPGELFF.

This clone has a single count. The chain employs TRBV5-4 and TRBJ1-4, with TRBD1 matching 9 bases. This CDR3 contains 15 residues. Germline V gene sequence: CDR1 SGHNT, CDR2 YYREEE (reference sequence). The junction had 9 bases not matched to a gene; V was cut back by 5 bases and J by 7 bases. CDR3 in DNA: TGTGCCAGCAGTAAACAGGGGGCGGTTAGTGAAAAACTGTTTTTT. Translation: CASSKQGAVSEKLFF.

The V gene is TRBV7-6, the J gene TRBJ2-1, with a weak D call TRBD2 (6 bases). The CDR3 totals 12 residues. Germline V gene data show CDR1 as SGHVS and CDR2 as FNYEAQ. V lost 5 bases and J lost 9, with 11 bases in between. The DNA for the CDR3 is TGTGCCAGCAGCCCCGGAGGGGTTGAGCAGTTCTTC. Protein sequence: CASSPGGVEQFF.